The clone carrying this T cell receptor (beta chain) was counted between two and nine times. Its antigen is still unknown. The CDR3 runs to 19 residues. Germline V gene sequence: CDR1 ENHRY, CDR2 SYGVKD. The ends lost 3 bases at V and 4 bases at J; junction bases unmatched: 11. The data are from a study of T cells in Graves' hyperthyroidism and ophthalmopathy. Amplified regions were TCR beta CDR3 sequences from RNA transcripts. HTBI primers were the set used in a first-round RT-PCR of the TCR CDR3. TCRdb reprocessed the multiplex PCR reads with MiXCR, giving one entry per CDR3 protein. The data hold more than 500,000 distinct CDR3 sequences, with about a sixth observed a single time. Study-wide points: Appearing also in blood were most of the thyroid clonotypes expanded above 0.001. Ophthalmopathy could be told apart from stable hyperthyroidism with a 13 V-J model.

V and J are TRBV10-3 and TRBJ2-2; TRBD2 aligns across 13 bases. This sequence originates from a woman in her twenties or thirties with Graves' hyperthyroidism. Sequencing input: blood. The CDR3 region has the DNA TGTGCCATCAGTGAATACTTTACTAGCGGGAGGGCCCGCACCGGGGAGCTGTTTTTT. Translated: CAISEYFTSGRARTGELFF.